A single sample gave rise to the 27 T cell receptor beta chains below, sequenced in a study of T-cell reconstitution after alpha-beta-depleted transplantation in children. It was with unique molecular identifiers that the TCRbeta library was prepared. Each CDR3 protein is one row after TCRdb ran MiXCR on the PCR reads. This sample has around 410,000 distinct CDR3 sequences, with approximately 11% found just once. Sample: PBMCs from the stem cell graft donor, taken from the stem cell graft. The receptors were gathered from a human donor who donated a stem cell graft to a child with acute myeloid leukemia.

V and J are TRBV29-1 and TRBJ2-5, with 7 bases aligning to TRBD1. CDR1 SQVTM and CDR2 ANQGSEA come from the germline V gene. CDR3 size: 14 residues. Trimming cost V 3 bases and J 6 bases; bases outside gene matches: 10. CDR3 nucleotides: TGCAGCGTTGACCAAACCCGGGACAGTAAGACCCAGTACTTC. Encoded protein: CSVDQTRDSKTQYF.

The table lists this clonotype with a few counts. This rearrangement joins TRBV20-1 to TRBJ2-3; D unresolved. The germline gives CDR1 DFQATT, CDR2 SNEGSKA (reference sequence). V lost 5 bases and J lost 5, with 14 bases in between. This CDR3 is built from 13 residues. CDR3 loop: CSALPQPLDTQYF. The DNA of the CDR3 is TGCAGTGCTCTCCCCCAGCCACTAGATACGCAGTATTTT.

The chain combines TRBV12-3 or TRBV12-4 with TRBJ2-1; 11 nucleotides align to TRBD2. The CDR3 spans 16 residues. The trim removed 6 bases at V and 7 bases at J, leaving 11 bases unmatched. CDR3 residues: CASSPGSGRAGNEQFF. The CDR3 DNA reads TGTGCCAGCAGCCCCGGTAGCGGGAGGGCTGGAAATGAGCAGTTCTTC.

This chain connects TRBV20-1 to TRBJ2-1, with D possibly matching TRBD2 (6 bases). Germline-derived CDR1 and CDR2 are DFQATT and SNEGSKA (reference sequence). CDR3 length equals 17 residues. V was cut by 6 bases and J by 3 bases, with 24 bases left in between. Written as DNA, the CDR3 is TGCAGTGCCAGATCGCATAGTTTGAGGGAGGTCTACAATGAGCAGTTCTTC. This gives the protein CSARSHSLREVYNEQFF.

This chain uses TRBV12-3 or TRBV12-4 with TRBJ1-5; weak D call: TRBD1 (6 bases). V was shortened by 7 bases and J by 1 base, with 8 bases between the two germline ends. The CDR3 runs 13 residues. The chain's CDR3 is CASKGQSNQPQHF. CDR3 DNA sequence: TGTGCCAGCAAAGGACAGAGCAATCAGCCCCAGCATTTT.

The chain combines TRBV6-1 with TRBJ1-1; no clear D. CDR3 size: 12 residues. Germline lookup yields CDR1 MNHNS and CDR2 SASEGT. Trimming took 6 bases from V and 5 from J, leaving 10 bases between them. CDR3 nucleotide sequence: TGTGCCAGCAGCGGGTGGGAGACTGAAGCTTTCTTT. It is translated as CASSGWETEAFF.

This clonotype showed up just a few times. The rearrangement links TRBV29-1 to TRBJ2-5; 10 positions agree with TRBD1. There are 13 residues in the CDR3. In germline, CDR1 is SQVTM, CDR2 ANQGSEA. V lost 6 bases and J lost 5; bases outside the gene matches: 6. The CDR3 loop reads CSVDRGRSETQYF. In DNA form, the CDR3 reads TGCAGCGTGGACAGGGGGAGATCGGAGACCCAGTACTTC.

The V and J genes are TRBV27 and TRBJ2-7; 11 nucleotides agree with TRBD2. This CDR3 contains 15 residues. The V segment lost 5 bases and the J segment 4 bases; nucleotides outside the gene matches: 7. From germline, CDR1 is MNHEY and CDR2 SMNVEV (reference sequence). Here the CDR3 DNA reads TGTGCCAGCAGTAAACTAGCGGGAGACTTGTACGAGCAGTACTTC. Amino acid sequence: CASSKLAGDLYEQYF.

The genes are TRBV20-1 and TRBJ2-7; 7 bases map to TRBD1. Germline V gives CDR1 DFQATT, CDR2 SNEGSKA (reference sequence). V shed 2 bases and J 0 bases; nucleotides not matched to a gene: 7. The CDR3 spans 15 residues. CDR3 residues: CSARHDRDYSYEQYF. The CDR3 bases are TGCAGTGCTAGACACGACAGGGATTACTCCTACGAGCAGTACTTC.

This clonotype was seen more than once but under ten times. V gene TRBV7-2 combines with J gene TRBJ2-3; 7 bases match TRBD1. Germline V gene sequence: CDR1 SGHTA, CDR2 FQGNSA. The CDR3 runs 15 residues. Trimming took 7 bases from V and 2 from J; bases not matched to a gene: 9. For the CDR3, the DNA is TGTGCCAGCACCCTCCTGACAGGGAACACAGATACGCAGTATTTT. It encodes CASTLLTGNTDTQYF.

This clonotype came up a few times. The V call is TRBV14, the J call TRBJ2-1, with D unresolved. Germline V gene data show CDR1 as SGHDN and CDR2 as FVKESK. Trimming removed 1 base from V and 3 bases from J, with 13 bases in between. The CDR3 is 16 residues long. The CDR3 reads CASSQGLGSGYNEQFF. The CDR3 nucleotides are TGTGCCAGCAGCCAAGGGCTAGGCTCGGGCTACAATGAGCAGTTCTTC. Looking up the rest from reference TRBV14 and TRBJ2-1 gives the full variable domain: EAGVTQFPSHSVIEKGQTVTLRCDPISGHDNLYWYRRVMGKEIKFLLHFVKESKQDESGMPNNRFLAERTGGTYSTLKVQPAELEDSGVYFCASSQGLGSGYNEQFFGPGTRLTVL.

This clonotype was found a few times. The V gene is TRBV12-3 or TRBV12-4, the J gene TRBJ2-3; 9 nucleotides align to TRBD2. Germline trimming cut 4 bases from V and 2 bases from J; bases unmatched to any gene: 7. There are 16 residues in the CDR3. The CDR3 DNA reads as TGTGCCAGCAGTTCGAGGACTAGCGCCTACACAGATACGCAGTATTTT. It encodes CASSSRTSAYTDTQYF.

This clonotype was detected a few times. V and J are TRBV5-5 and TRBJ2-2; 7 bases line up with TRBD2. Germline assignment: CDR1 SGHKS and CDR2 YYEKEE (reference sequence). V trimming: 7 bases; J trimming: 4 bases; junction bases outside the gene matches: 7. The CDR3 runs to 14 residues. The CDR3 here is CASLTSSGTGELFF. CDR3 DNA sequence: TGTGCCAGCTTGACTAGCTCGGGCACCGGGGAGCTGTTTTTT.

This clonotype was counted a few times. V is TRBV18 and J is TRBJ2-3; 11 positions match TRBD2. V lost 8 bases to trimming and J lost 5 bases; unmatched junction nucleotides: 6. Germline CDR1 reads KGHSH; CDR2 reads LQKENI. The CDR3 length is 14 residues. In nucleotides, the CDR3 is TGTGCCAGCGTAGCGGGAGGGCCAGTAGATACGCAGTATTTT. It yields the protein CASVAGGPVDTQYF.

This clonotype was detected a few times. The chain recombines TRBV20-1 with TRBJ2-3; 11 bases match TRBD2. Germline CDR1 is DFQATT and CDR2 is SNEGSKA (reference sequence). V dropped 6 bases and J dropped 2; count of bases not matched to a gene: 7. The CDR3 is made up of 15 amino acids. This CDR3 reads CSASPSGGNTDTQYF. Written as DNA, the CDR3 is TGCAGTGCCTCTCCTAGCGGGGGGAACACAGATACGCAGTATTTT.

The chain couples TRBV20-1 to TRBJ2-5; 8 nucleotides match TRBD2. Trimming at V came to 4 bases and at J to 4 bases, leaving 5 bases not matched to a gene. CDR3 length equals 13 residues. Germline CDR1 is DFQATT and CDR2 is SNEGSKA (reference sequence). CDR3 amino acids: CSATGGALETQYF. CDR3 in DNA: TGCAGTGCTACCGGGGGGGCCCTAGAGACCCAGTACTTC.

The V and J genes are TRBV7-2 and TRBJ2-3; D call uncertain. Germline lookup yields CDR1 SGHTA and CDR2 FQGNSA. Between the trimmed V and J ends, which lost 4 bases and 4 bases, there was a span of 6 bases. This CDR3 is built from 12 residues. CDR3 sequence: CASSSYADTQYF. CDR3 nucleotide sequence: TGTGCCAGCAGCTCCTACGCAGATACGCAGTATTTT.

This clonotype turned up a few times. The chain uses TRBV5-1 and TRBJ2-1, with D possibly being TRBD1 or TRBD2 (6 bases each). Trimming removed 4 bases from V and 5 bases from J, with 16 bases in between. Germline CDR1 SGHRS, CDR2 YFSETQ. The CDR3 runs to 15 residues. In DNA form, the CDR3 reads TGCGCCAGCAGCCCTAGGGGGGACCATCACAATGAGCAGTTCTTC. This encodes CASSPRGDHHNEQFF. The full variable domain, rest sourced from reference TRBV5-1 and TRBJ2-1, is KAGVTQTPRYLIKTRGQQVTLSCSPISGHRSVSWYQQTPGQGLQFLFEYFSETQRNKGNFPGRFSGRQFSNSRSEMNVSTLELGDSALYLCASSPRGDHHNEQFFGPGTRLTVL.

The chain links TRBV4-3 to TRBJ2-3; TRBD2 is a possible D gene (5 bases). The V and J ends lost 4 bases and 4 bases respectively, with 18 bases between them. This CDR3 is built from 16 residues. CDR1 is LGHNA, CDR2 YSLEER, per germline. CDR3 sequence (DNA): TGCGCCAGCAGCCCCGCGGGTGCGGGCGTCCCAGATACGCAGTATTTT. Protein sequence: CASSPAGAGVPDTQYF.

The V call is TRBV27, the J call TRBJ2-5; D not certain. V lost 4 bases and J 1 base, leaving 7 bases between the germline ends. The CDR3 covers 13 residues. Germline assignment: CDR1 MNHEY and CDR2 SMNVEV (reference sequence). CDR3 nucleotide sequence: TGTGCCAGCAGTTCGGTCCTCCAAGAGACCCAGTACTTC. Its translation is CASSSVLQETQYF.

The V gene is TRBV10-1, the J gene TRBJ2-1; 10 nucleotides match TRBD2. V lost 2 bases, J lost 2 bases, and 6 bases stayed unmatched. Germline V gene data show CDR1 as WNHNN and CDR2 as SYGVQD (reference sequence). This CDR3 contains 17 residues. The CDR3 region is CASSENTLAGAYNEQFF. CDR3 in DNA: TGCGCCAGCAGTGAGAACACCCTAGCGGGGGCCTACAATGAGCAGTTCTTC.

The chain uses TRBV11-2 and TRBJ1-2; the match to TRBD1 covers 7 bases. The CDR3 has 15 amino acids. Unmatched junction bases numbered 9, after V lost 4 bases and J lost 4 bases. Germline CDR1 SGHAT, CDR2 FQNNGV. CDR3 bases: TGTGCCAGCAGCTCCCCCCAGGGGGGCCCCTATGGCTACACCTTC. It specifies CASSSPQGGPYGYTF.

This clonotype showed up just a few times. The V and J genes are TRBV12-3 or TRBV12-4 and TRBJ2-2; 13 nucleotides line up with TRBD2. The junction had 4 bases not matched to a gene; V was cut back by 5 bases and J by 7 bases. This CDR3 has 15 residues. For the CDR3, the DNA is TGTGCCAGCAGTCCCGGGACTAGCGGGGTCGGGGAGCTGTTTTTT. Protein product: CASSPGTSGVGELFF.

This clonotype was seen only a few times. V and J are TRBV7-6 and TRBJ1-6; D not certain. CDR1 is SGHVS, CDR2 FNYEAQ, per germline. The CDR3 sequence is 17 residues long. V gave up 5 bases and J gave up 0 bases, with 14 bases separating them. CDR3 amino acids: CASSPRPRSSYNSPLHF. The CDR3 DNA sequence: TGTGCCAGCAGCCCCCGACCGCGAAGCTCCTATAATTCACCCCTCCACTTT. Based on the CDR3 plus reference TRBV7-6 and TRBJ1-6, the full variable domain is GAGVSQSPRYKVTKRGQDVALRCDPISGHVSLYWYRQALGQGPEFLTYFNYEAQQDKSGLPNDRFSAERPEGSISTLTIQRTEQRDSAMYRCASSPRPRSSYNSPLHFGNGTRLTVT.

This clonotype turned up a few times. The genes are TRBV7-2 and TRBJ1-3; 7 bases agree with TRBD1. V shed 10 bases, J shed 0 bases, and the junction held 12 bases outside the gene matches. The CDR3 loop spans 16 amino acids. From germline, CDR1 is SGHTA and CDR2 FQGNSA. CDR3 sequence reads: CATRGGRSSSGNTIYF. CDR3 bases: TGTGCCACGAGAGGGGGCAGGTCGAGCTCTGGAAACACCATATATTTT.

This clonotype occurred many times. CDR3 bases: TGCGCCAGCAGCTTGGGGGCGGGATACGAGCAGTACGTC. It specifies CASSLGAGYEQYV. The chain carries TRBV5-1 and TRBJ2-7; D is possibly TRBD2 (6 bases). The CDR3 covers 13 residues. The ends were cut back, 0 bases at V and 4 bases at J, with 8 bases in the middle. CDR1 SGHRS and CDR2 YFSETQ come from the germline V gene.

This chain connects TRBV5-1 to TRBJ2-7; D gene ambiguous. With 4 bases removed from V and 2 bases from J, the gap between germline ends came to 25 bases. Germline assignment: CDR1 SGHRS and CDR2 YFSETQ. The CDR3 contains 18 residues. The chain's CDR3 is CASSPTGGRTQGPYEQYF. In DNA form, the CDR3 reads TGCGCCAGCAGCCCCACGGGTGGCCGTACTCAAGGCCCCTACGAGCAGTACTTC.